This TCR beta chain was sequenced in a study of T cells in Graves' hyperthyroidism and ophthalmopathy. Background on the study: Peripheral blood was secured at the point of initial diagnosis, before any treatment. Whole-study findings and limits: Ophthalmopathy could be told apart from stable hyperthyroidism with a 13 V-J model.

Researchers took RNA transcripts and amplified the TCR beta CDR3 regions from them. HTBI primers were used for first-round RT-PCR of the TCR CDR3. Via MiXCR, TCRdb re-called the multiplex PCR reads, giving one row per CDR3 protein. The sample lists about 520,000 distinct CDR3 sequences; roughly 25% were seen once. Concerning this clonotype: Its antigen is still unknown.

V gave up 3 bases and J gave up 6 bases, with 8 bases separating them. Per the germline V gene, CDR1 is MNHNS and CDR2 is SASEGT. CDR3 length: 12 residues. Disease lasting under 3 months, a NOSPECS grade of at least 4, and a Clinical Activity Score of at least 3 were features of the ophthalmopathy patients. From more than 9.5 ml of fresh peripheral blood, PBMCs were isolated. The sequence was obtained from a woman aged 30 to 39 with Graves' ophthalmopathy. What was sequenced was blood. The chain carries TRBV6-1 and TRBJ1-1, with a possible D match to TRBD1 (6 bases). CDR3 coding DNA: TGTGCCAGCAGTGATCAGGGGCCTGAAGCTTTCTTT. It encodes CASSDQGPEAFF.